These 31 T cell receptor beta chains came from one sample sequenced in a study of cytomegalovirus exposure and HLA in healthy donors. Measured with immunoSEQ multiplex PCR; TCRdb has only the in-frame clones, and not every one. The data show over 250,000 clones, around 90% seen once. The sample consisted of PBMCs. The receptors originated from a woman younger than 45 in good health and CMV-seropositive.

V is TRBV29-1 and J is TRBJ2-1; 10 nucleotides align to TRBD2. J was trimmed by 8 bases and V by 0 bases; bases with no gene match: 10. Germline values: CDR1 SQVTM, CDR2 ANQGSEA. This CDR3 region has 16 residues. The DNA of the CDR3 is TGCAGCGTTGAAGATAGGCTAGCGGGAGTGGTATATGAGCAGTTCTTC. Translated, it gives CSVEDRLAGVVYEQFF.

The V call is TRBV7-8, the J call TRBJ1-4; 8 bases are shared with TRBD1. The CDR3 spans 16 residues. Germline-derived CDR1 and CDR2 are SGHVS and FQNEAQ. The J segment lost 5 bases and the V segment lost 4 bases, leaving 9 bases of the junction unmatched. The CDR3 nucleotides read TGTGCCAGCAGCTATAGGAGGGACAGGCAAAATGAAAAACTGTTTTTT. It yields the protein CASSYRRDRQNEKLFF.

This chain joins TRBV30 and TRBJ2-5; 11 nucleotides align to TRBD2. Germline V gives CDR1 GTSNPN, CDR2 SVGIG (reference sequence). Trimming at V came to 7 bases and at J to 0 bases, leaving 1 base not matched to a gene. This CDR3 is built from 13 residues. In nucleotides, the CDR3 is TGTGCCTCGACTAGCGGGAACCAAGAGACCCAGTACTTC. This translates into CASTSGNQETQYF.

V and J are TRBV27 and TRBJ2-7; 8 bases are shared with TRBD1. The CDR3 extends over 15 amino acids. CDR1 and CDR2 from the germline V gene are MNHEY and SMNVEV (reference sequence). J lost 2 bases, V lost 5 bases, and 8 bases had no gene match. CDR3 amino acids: CASSRQGATAYEQYF. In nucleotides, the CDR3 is TGTGCCAGCAGTCGTCAGGGGGCGACAGCCTACGAGCAGTACTTC.

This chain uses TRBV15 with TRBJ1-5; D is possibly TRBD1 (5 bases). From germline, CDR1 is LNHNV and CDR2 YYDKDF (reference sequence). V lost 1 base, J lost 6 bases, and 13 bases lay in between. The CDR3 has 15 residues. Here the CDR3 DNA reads TGTGCCACCAGCAGAGTCGGGGGAGTTGGTCAGCCCCAGCATTTT. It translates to CATSRVGGVGQPQHF.

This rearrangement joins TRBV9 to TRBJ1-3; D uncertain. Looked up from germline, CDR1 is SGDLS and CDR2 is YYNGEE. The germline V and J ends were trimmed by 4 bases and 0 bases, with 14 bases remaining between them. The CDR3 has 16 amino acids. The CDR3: CASSLAGVPSGNTIYF. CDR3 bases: TGTGCCAGCAGCCTAGCAGGCGTACCCTCTGGAAACACCATATATTTT.

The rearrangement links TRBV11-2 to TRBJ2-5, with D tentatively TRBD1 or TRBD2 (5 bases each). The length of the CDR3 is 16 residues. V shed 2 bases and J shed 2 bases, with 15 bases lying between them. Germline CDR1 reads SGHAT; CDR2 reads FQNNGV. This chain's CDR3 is CASSLLLGTAQETQYF. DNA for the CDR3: TGTGCCAGCAGCTTATTGTTGGGGACGGCTCAAGAGACCCAGTACTTC. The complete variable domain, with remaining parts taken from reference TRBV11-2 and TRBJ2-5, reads EAGVAQSPRYKIIEKRQSVAFWCNPISGHATLYWYQQILGQGPKLLIQFQNNGVVDDSQLPKDRFSAERLKGVDSTLKIQPAKLEDSAVYLCASSLLLGTAQETQYFGPGTRLLVL.

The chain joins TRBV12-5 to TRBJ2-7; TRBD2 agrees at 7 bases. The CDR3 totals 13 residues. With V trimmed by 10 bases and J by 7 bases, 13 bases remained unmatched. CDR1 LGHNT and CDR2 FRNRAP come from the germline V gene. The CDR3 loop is CAITGGSYLEQYF. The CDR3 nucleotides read TGTGCTATTACGGGGGGAAGCTATTTAGAGCAGTACTTC.

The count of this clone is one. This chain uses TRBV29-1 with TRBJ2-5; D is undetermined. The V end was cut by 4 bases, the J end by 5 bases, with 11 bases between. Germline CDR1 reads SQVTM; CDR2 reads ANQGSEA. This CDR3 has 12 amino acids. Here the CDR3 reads CSVGVSQETQYF. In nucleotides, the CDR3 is TGCAGCGTTGGAGTCTCGCAGGAGACCCAGTACTTC.

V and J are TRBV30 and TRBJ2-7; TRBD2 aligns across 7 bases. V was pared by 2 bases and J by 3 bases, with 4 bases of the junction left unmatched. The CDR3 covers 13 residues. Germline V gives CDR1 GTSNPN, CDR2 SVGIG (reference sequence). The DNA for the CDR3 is TGTGCCTGGAGTAGCGGGGCTAGCTACGAGCAGTACTTC. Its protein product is CAWSSGASYEQYF.

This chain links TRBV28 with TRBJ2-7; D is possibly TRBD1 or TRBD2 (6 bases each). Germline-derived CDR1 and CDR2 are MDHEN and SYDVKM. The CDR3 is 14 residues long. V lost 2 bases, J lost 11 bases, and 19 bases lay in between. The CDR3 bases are TGTGCCAGCAGTTTACGGCCGGGGGCGACTGAGGAGTACTTC. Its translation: CASSLRPGATEEYF.

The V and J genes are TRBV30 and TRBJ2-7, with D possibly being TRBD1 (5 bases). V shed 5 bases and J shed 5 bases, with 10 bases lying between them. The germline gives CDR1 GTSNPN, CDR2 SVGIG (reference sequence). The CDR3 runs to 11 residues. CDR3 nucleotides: TGTGCCTGGGATCAGGGCGACGAGCAGTACTTC. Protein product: CAWDQGDEQYF.

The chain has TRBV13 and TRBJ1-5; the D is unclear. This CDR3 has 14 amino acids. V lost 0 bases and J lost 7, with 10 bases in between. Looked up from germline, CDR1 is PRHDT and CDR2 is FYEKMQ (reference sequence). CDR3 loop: CASSLGRGAQPQHF. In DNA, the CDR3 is TGTGCCAGCAGCTTAGGACGGGGTGCCCAGCCCCAGCATTTT.

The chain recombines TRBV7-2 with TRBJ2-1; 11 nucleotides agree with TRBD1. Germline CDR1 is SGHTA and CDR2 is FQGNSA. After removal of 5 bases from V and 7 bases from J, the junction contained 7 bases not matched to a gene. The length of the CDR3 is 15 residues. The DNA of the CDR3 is TGTGCCAGCAGCCTAAGGACAGGGGGCACGAATGAGCAGTTCTTC. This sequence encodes CASSLRTGGTNEQFF.

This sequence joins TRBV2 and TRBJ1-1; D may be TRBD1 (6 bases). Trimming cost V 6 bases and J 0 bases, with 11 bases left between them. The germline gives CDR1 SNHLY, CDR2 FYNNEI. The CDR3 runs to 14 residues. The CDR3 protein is CASSRTVLNTEAFF. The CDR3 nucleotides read TGTGCCAGCAGCAGGACAGTTCTGAACACTGAAGCTTTCTTT.

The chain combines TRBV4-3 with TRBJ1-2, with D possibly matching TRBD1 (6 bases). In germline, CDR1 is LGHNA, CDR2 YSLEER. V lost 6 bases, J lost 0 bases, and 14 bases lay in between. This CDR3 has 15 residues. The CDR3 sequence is CASSEDRTTNYGYTF. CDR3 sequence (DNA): TGCGCCAGCAGTGAAGACAGGACAACTAACTATGGCTACACCTTC.

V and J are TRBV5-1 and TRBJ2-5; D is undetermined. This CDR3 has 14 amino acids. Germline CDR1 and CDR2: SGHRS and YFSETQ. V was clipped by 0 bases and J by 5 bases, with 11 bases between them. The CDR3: CASSLGQVRETQYF. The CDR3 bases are TGCGCCAGCAGCTTGGGCCAGGTCAGGGAGACCCAGTACTTC.

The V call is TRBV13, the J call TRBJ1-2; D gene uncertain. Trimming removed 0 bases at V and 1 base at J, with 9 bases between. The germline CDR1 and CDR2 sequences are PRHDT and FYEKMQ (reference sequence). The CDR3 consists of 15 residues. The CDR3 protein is CASSLGRGFNYGYTF. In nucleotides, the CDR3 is TGTGCCAGCAGCTTAGGCCGCGGATTTAACTATGGCTACACCTTC.

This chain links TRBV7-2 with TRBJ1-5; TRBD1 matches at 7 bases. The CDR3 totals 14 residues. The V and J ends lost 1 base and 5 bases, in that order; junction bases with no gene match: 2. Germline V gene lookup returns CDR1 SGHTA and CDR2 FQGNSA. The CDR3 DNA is TGTGCCAGCAGCTTAGGGGACAGATATCAGCCCCAGCATTTT. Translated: CASSLGDRYQPQHF.

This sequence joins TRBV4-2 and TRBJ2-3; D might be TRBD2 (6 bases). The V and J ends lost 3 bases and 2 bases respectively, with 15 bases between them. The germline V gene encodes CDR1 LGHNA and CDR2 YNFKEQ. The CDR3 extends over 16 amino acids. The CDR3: CASSHSEGLFTDTQYF. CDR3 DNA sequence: TGTGCCAGCAGCCATTCGGAAGGACTATTCACAGATACGCAGTATTTT.

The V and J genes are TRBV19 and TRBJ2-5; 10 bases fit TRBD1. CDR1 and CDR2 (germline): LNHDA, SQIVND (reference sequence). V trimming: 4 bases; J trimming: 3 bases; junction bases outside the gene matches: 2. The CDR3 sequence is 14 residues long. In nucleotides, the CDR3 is TGTGCCAGTAGTACGGACAGGGGGAAAGAGACCCAGTACTTC. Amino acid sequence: CASSTDRGKETQYF.

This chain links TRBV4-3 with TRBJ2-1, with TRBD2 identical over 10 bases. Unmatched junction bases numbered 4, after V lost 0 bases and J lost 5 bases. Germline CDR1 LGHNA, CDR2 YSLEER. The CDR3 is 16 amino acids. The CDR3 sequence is CASSQDMSGRDNEQFF. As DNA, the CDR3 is TGCGCCAGCAGCCAAGATATGAGCGGGAGGGACAATGAGCAGTTCTTC.

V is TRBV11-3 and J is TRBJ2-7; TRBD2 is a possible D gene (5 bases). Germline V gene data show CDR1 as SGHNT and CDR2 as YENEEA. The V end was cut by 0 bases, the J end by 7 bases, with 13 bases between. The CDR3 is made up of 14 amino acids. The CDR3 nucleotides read TGTGCCAGCAGCTTAGATGGACCTTCGGGGGAGCAGTACTTC. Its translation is CASSLDGPSGEQYF.

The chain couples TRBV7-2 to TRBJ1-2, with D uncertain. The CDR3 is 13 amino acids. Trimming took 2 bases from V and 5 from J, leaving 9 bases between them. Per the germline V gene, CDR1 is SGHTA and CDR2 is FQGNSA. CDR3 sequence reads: CASSLFMEYGYTF. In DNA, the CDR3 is TGTGCCAGCAGCTTATTTATGGAGTATGGCTACACCTTC.

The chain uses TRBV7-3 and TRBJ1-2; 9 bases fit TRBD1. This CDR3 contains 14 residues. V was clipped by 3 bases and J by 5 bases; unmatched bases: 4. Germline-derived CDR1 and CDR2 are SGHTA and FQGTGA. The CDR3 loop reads CASSFDRGGYGYTF. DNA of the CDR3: TGTGCCAGCAGCTTCGACAGGGGGGGTTATGGCTACACCTTC.

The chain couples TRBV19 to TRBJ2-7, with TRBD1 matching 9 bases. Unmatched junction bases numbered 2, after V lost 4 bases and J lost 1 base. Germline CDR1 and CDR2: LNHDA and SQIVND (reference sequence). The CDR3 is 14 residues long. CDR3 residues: CASSTGTGSYEQYF. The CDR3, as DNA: TGTGCCAGTAGTACCGGGACAGGGTCCTACGAGCAGTACTTC.

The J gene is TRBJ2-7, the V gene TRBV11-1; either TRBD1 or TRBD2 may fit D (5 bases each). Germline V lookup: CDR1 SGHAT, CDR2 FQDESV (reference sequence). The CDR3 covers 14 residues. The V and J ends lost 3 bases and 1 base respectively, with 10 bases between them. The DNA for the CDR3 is TGTGCCAGCAGCTTTGGGACGGAATCCTACGAGCAGTACTTC. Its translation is CASSFGTESYEQYF.

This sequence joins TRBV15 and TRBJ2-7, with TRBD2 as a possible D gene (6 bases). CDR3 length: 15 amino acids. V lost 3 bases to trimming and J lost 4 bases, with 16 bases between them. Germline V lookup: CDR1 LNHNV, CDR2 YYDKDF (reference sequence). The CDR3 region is CATSRKTGLLYEQYF. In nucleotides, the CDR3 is TGTGCCACCAGCAGGAAGACGGGACTTTTATACGAGCAGTACTTC.

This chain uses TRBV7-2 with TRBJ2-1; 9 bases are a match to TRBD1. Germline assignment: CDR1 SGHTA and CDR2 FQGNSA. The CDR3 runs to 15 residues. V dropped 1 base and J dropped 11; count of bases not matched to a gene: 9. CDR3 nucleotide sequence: TGTGCCAGCAGCTTAGTAGGGACAGGGATGGATAAGCAGTTCTTC. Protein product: CASSLVGTGMDKQFF.

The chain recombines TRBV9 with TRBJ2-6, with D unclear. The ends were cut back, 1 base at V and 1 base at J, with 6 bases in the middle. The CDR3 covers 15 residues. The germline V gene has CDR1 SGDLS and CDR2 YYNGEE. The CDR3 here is CASSVSQSGANVLTF. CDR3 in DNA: TGTGCCAGCAGCGTATCCCAATCTGGGGCCAACGTCCTGACTTTC.

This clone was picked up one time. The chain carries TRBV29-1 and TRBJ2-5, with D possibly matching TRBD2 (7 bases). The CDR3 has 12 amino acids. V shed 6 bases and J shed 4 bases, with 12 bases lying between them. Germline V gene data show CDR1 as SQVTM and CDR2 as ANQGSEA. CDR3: CSVGGGAETQYF. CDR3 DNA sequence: TGCAGCGTGGGAGGGGGAGCAGAGACCCAGTACTTC.